The entry that follows covers one TCR beta chain sequence. The target antigen is unknown. This sample is part of a study of blood T cells in healthy people across ages. Study-wide background: When template switching was applied, about one barcoded beta molecule was captured per two T cells.

Each donor's blood draw was 8.5 to 10 milliliters of peripheral blood. Per the germline V gene, CDR1 is DFQATT and CDR2 is SNEGSKA (reference sequence). V was shortened by 1 base and J by 6 bases, with 19 bases between the two germline ends. The CDR3 sequence is 15 residues long. A second about 7 to 11 cycle PCR used barcoded and J-beta primers. TCRdb processed the 5' RACE reads anew with MiXCR; each CDR3 protein has one entry. The sample yields around 650,000 distinct CDR3 sequences, about a third seen once. Study observations and caveats: As age increased, TCR beta diversity per million T cells fell in a roughly linear fashion. A strong correlation was seen between TCR beta diversity and naive T cell percentage.

Specimen: blood. This sequence originates from a woman of 80 years or more in good health. The chain employs TRBV20-1 and TRBJ2-7; the D gene is possibly TRBD1 (6 bases). The CDR3 loop is CSARVGNRANSEQYF. The CDR3 region has the DNA TGCAGTGCTAGAGTGGGTAACAGGGCAAATTCCGAGCAGTACTTC.